The present T cell receptor beta chain was sequenced within a study of shared clonotypes between healthy human individuals. Broader study findings: Researchers found naive subsets generally carried larger estimated richness than memory subsets.

Germline V gene sequence: CDR1 ENHRY, CDR2 SYGVKD. This CDR3 region has 16 residues. Trimming took 5 bases from V and 1 from J; bases not matched to a gene: 10. Details on this clone: The target antigen is unknown.

Deep-level running was used for the assay. Several immunoSEQ plates held equal portions of the genomic DNA taken from each subset. TCRdb's table, derived via immunoSEQ multiplex PCR, lists solely in-frame clones and lacks some. This table has about 2.4 million clones, 90% to 95% appearing once. Material: naive CD4+ T cells from PBMCs. The subset here: CD45RA+ positively selected. The chain uses TRBV10-3 and TRBJ1-1; TRBD1 agrees at 7 bases. This receptor was obtained from a man between 18 and 35 years old in good health. Some clones in this sample may be carry-over from other donors' samples. The CDR3 nucleotides read TGTGCCATCAGTCGGGACAGCCCATACGCGAACACTGAAGCTTTCTTT. This sequence encodes CAISRDSPYANTEAFF.